This TCR beta chain was retrieved from a study of blood T cells in healthy people across ages (dated by TCRdb to about 2015). Background on the whole study: In model experiments, template switching captured roughly one uniquely barcoded TCR beta cDNA molecule for every two T cells. Two additional independent replicas of 1 million unique cDNA reads from the same blood draw were analyzed for two donors (one aged 18 to 30 and one aged 80 or older). Donors of different ages were randomly distributed across sequencing lanes to avoid experimental bias. The donors were divided into four age groups: young (average about 15 years), middle-aged (roughly 40), aged (approximately 64) and long-lived (82). To track age-related changes in TCR beta repertoire diversity, the study relied on deep sequencing normalized with unique cDNA molecular identifiers. Findings and caveats that apply to the study as a whole: The long-lived group showed more naive CD4+ T cells, fewer expanded clones and increased TCR diversity than the aged group, suggesting age selection. Donor CMV infection status was unknown, potentially confounding age-related changes in expanded clonotypes. Estimates of total diversity from one million sequenced T cells were regarded as lower bounds and underestimates. As age increased, observed TCR beta diversity per million T cells dropped in a roughly linear way, and a significant reduction was already evident by age 40. A strong correlation was found between observed TCR beta diversity and the percentage of naive T cells measured by flow cytometry. Because profiling used bulk unsorted PBMCs, naive and antigen-experienced compartments could not be compared conclusively.

This clonotype was seen a few times. Its antigen target is currently unknown. No per-base quality is available; no much larger clone lies one base away. The roughly 37 donors, aged roughly 6 to 95 years, were systemically healthy Caucasian individuals from Russia. Each donor gave approximately 9.3 milliliters of peripheral blood, collected into EDTA-treated Vacutainer tubes. Ficoll-Paque density-gradient centrifugation was used to isolate PBMCs, with at least 6.5 million per sample. Trizol reagent was used to extract total RNA from the PBMCs, yielding at least 5 micrograms per sample. The percentages of naive CD45RAhigh/CD27high T cells were determined by flow cytometry on a PBMC aliquot from every donor. The junction shows trimming of 6 bases on V and 4 bases on J, and the gene matches do not reach 7 bases of it. CDR1 and CDR2, per the germline V gene (reference sequence), are DFQATT and SNEGSKA. The CDR3, cysteine through phenylalanine, is 14 amino acids long. The retained sequence is limited to the CDR3, 42 bases, with the frame set at the first base.

Libraries were made using 5' RACE. Sequencing took place on an Illumina HiSeq 2500. A second PCR of about 6 to 12 cycles was run with a J-beta primer mix and a sample-barcoded 5' primer. Each TCR beta cDNA molecule received a unique molecular identifier from a template-switch 5' adaptor carrying 12 random nucleotides. At least 2.5 million CDR3-containing paired-end reads were obtained from each sample. First-strand cDNA was synthesized from all RNA with the Mint cDNA synthesis kit, primed by a TRBC-specific oligonucleotide. After uracil-DNA glycosylase treatment, a first 18-cycle PCR used universal primers M1SS and BC2_uni_R on all cDNA. The original pipeline was this. Normalization of each sample was performed by random selection of 1 million high-quality reads, each carrying a distinct molecular identifier. Reads sharing molecular identifiers were discarded rather than binned into consensus sequences. MiTCR, set to a Q25 quality threshold and the strictest error-elimination algorithm, was used for CDR3 identification, clonotype clustering and error correction. A nonparametric unseen species model with Euler transformation was used to estimate a lower bound on total TCR beta diversity. Using fastp at Q25 and MiXCR, TCRdb reprocessed the public reads and kept productive beta chains. Each CDR3 protein gets just one entry, which takes the most common genes and DNA from the rows behind it. These V and J calls rely on TCRdb rather than the paper's analysis. In this sample the table shows roughly 1.6 million distinct CDR3 sequences, approximately 32% of which occur a single time. Together, the top ten hold roughly 12% of the sample.

In this chain, TRBV20-1 is recombined with TRBJ2-1; 9 bases in the junction line up with TRBD2. Material for sequencing was blood. The source is a woman in her thirties in good health. The CDR3 protein sequence reads: CSARGGAEYNEQFF. The DNA reads as follows: TGCAGTGCCCGCGGGGGGGCCGAGTACAATGAGCAGTTCTTC.